This T cell receptor beta chain came from a study of T cell responses to AZD1222 COVID-19 vaccine. V was pared by 8 bases and J by 6 bases, with 6 bases of the junction left unmatched. The CDR3 contains 13 residues. The germline CDR1 and CDR2 sequences are MGHDK and SYGVNS. Assay used: immunoSEQ multiplex PCR; TCRdb lists only in-frame clones, some missing. The table has around 110,000 clones, over 75% seen once. Sequences were derived from peripheral blood, sampled on day 0 of MenACWY control vaccination. This receptor was identified in an adult in good health. The chain joins TRBV25-1 to TRBJ1-2, with 10 bases lining up with TRBD1. CDR3 in DNA: TGTGCCAGCTGGACAGGGGGTAGGGATGGCTACACCTTC. Translating it yields CASWTGGRDGYTF.